Below, 14 T cell receptor beta chains from the same sample are listed, as sequenced in a study of blood T cell repertoires in COVID-19. TCRdb's table, derived via immunoSEQ multiplex PCR, lists solely in-frame clones and lacks some. The sample holds about 50,000 clones, 80% to 90% seen once. Sequences were obtained from peripheral blood. The receptors originated from a human donor in a cohort sampled during active COVID-19. The donor label of this sample is uncertain.

The rearrangement uses TRBV6-6 and TRBJ2-2; a possible D gene is TRBD1 (6 bases). The germline V gene has CDR1 MNHNY and CDR2 SVGAGI (reference sequence). Trimming shortened V by 7 bases and J by 2 bases, and 14 bases separated the two germline ends. CDR3 size: 15 residues. As DNA, the CDR3 is TGTGCCAGCAACCCCACAGGGATTAACACCGGGGAGCTGTTTTTT. Its protein is CASNPTGINTGELFF.

The rearrangement uses TRBV11-2 and TRBJ2-3, with D hard to call. Germline values: CDR1 SGHAT, CDR2 FQNNGV. V lost 7 bases and J 0 bases, leaving 14 bases between the germline ends. The length of the CDR3 is 15 residues. The DNA of the CDR3 is TGTGCCAGCATGATAAATGGGCTAAGCACAGATACGCAGTATTTT. Its protein product is CASMINGLSTDTQYF.

The chain is built from TRBV5-6 and TRBJ2-7; 7 bases are a match to TRBD1. The CDR3 length is 14 residues. V trimming: 2 bases; J trimming: 7 bases; junction bases outside the gene matches: 9. Per germline, CDR1 SGHDT and CDR2 YYEEEE. CDR3 coding DNA: TGTGCCAGCAGCTTCAACTTCGGACAGGCTGAGCAGTACTTC. Its translation: CASSFNFGQAEQYF.

J is TRBJ2-5 and V is TRBV6-5; 7 bases map to TRBD1. CDR1 is MNHEY and CDR2 is SVGAGI in the germline V gene. V dropped 8 bases and J dropped 5; count of bases not matched to a gene: 8. The CDR3 extends over 13 amino acids. The CDR3 DNA is TGTGCCAGCGAGACAGGGTTAGTGGAGACCCAGTACTTC. This gives the protein CASETGLVETQYF.

V gene TRBV15 combines with J gene TRBJ1-5; D might be TRBD1 (6 bases). With 0 bases removed from V and 2 bases from J, the gap between germline ends came to 8 bases. The CDR3 sequence is 15 residues long. Germline assignment: CDR1 LNHNV and CDR2 YYDKDF (reference sequence). CDR3 loop: CATSRDRTGNQPQHF. The CDR3 bases are TGTGCCACCAGCAGAGATCGGACAGGCAATCAGCCCCAGCATTTT.

The chain recombines TRBV24-1 with TRBJ2-2; D gene ambiguous. The CDR3 extends over 16 amino acids. Germline V CDR1 and CDR2: KGHDR, SFDVKD. Trimming stripped 1 base from V and 3 bases from J, with 11 bases between. The CDR3 coding sequence is TGTGCCACCAGTGATTTTCGGTCTTTCGACACCGGGGAGCTGTTTTTT. It yields the protein CATSDFRSFDTGELFF.

The rearrangement joins TRBV4-1 to TRBJ2-1; D gene unclear. CDR1 MGHRA and CDR2 YSYEKL come from the germline V gene. V was clipped by 4 bases and J by 6 bases, with 4 bases between them. This CDR3 is built from 11 residues. CDR3 nucleotides: TGCGCCAGCAGCCTCGGCAATGAGCAGTTCTTC. Encoded protein: CASSLGNEQFF.

This chain links TRBV27 with TRBJ2-6; 8 bases are a match to TRBD1. The CDR3 is made up of 19 amino acids. From germline, CDR1 is MNHEY and CDR2 SMNVEV (reference sequence). V trimming: 3 bases; J trimming: 0 bases; junction bases outside the gene matches: 10. The CDR3 is CASSFYPGQGVSGANVLTF. Written as DNA, the CDR3 is TGTGCCAGCAGTTTCTACCCCGGACAGGGAGTCTCTGGGGCCAACGTCCTGACTTTC.

This clone was counted a single time. This sequence joins TRBV28 and TRBJ1-3; perhaps TRBD1 as D (6 bases). CDR1 is MDHEN, CDR2 SYDVKM, per germline. This CDR3 is 18 amino acids long. V was trimmed by 6 bases and J by 0 bases, leaving 21 bases between them. This CDR3 reads CASSPLALQGSSGNTIYF. In DNA form, the CDR3 reads TGTGCCAGCAGCCCCCTCGCCCTACAGGGCTCCTCTGGAAACACCATATATTTT.

This clone was found once. The rearrangement joins TRBV27 to TRBJ2-5; the D gene is possibly TRBD2 (6 bases). CDR1 MNHEY and CDR2 SMNVEV come from the germline V gene (reference sequence). The V and J ends lost 3 bases and 1 base respectively, with 15 bases between them. This CDR3 contains 16 residues. CDR3 sequence (DNA): TGTGCCAGCAGTTTCGATCACGGGCGGGGCCAAGAGACCCAGTACTTC. This translates into CASSFDHGRGQETQYF.

The rearrangement joins TRBV6-2 or TRBV6-3 to TRBJ1-1, with D hard to call. Trimming took 2 bases from V and 4 from J, leaving 8 bases between them. This CDR3 has 13 residues. Germline CDR1 and CDR2: MNHEY and SVGEGT. The CDR3 nucleotides are TGTGCCAGCAGTTACGAGGCGCGCACTGAAGCTTTCTTT. Amino acids: CASSYEARTEAFF.

The chain is built from TRBV15 and TRBJ2-1; the D gene is possibly TRBD1 (6 bases). The V and J ends lost 1 base and 9 bases respectively, with 10 bases between them. Germline CDR1 LNHNV, CDR2 YYDKDF (reference sequence). This CDR3 has 13 amino acids. The CDR3 DNA follows: TGTGCCACCAGCAGAGTAGGGGGTCCTGAGCAGTTCTTC. It codes for CATSRVGGPEQFF.

This clone occurred once. This chain connects TRBV4-1 to TRBJ2-1; 8 bases match TRBD1. V was clipped by 8 bases and J by 4 bases; unmatched bases: 19. Germline V gene data show CDR1 as MGHRA and CDR2 as YSYEKL. This CDR3 is built from 18 residues. The CDR3 DNA sequence: TGCGCCAGCTTTAACCGGGACAGGAGGCCCCCGGGATACAATGAGCAGTTCTTC. It codes for CASFNRDRRPPGYNEQFF.

The chain employs TRBV27 and TRBJ2-3; TRBD2 matches 8 bases. Looked up from germline, CDR1 is MNHEY and CDR2 is SMNVEV (reference sequence). V shed 7 bases, J shed 4 bases, and the junction held 10 bases outside the gene matches. This CDR3 spans 15 amino acids. CDR3 coding DNA: TGTGCCAGCAAATATCGGGGGGGTTCGTCAGATACGCAGTATTTT. Amino acids: CASKYRGGSSDTQYF.